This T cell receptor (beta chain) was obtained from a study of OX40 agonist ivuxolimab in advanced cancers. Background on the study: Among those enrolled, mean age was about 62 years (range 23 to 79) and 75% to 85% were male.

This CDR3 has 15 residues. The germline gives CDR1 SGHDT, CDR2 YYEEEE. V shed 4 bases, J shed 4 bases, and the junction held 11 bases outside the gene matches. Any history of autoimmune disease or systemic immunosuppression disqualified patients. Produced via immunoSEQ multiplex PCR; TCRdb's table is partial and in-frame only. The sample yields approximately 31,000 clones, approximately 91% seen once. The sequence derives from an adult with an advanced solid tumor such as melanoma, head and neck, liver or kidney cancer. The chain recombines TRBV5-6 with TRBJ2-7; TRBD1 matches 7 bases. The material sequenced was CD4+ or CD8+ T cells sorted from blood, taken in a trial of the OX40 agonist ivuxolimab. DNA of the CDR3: TGTGCCAGCAGCGGGGCCGGGACAGAGTATTACGAGCAGTACTTC. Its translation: CASSGAGTEYYEQYF.